This T cell receptor (beta chain) was obtained from a study of blood T cell repertoires in COVID-19. Study as a whole: Spain, Italy and the United States supplied samples that represented acute and convalescent COVID-19. PBMCs, B-cell-depleted T cells, or T cells were the source of the cDNA or gDNA that made up the material.

Looked up from germline, CDR1 is SGHDT and CDR2 is YYEEEE. V was shortened by 3 bases and J by 2 bases, with 15 bases between the two germline ends. This CDR3 is 17 amino acids long. In the original workflow: Reference gene primers were amplified, and this amplification served to estimate nucleated cell counts. The assay was immunoSEQ multiplex PCR, and TCRdb's table has in-frame clones only and misses some. The V and J calls and clone size are taken from that table; D and trimming were inferred from the DNA. The sample consists of more than 150,000 clones, less than 85% of them appearing once. This chain joins TRBV5-6 and TRBJ1-6, with D perhaps matching TRBD1 (5 bases). The source is a middle-aged man who had recovered from COVID-19. What was sequenced was peripheral blood. DNA for the CDR3: TGTGCCAGCAGCTCCACCTGGGGGGATCCCTATAATTCACCCCTCCACTTT. It translates to CASSSTWGDPYNSPLHF.